This T cell receptor (beta chain) appears in the sequencing data of a study of blood T cell repertoires in COVID-19 (dated by TCRdb to the early 2020s). Background for the entire study: Samples from collaborators originated in the United States, Italy and Spain and spanned both the acute and convalescent phases of COVID-19. The material from the prospective study consisted of cDNA or gDNA derived from T cells, B-cell-depleted T cells, or PBMCs. Deeply sampled blood TCRbeta repertoires from subjects exposed to, actively infected with, or recovered from COVID-19 were included in the dataset. The repertoires were released in a freely available public database meant as a resource for research on the immune response to SARS-CoV-2. The samples were drawn from the first 160 participants of the ongoing ImmuneRACE study and from over 950 subjects provided by 6 global collaborators. A de-identified subject ID, COVID-19 status, age in years and sex were almost always included in the sample metadata. Where available, HLA class I and class II types were taken from metadata supplied by the sample provider and were not determined by assay-based typing. General findings and caveats noted by the study authors: The amount of clinical and demographic metadata varied by source and participant and was provided uncurated.

TCRbeta CDR3 regions were amplified from genomic DNA using the immunoSEQ Assay, a bias-controlled multiplex PCR. Regarding the original processing steps: Nucleated cell counts per sample were estimated from amplification of reference gene primers within the assay. Sequence reads were collapsed and filtered to measure the absolute abundance of every unique TCRbeta CDR3 rearrangement. For each sample, productive Simpson clonality was calculated as the square root of Simpson's diversity index across productive rearrangements. This immuneACCESS table, as held by TCRdb, lists in-frame sequences with V and J called but not all clones. Of the missing ones, under half trace to an unresolved V gene in checked studies; the others have no known cause. V and J calls and clone size are as listed in that table; D and trimming were resolved from the DNA. The sample yields over 150,000 clones; 84% were counted once. The ten largest clones add up to approximately 14% of the sample.

The collaborating institutions used their own protocols to collect whole blood in K2EDTA tubes. Collaborator samples were shipped for TCRbeta analysis as frozen whole blood, isolated PBMCs, or DNA extracted from either sample type. A note on this clone: This clone's antigen is unknown. The sample holds no much larger clone one base away, and base qualities are not on file.

There are 14 amino acids in the CDR3, from cysteine to phenylalanine inclusive. The entry retains the CDR3 DNA only, 42 bases that are in frame from base 1. According to the germline V gene (reference sequence), CDR1 reads MNHEY and CDR2 reads SMNVEV. V loses 7 bases, J loses 0 bases, and the germline ends lie 10 bases apart. The rearrangement combines TRBV27 with TRBJ1-5; 6 matching bases give a weak D call of TRBD1. The sequence derives from a man between 18 and 29 years old with active or convalescent COVID-19. Sequenced: peripheral blood. Read as DNA, the sequence is TGTGCCAGCACCTCCAGGGGTAGCAATCAGCCCCAGCATTTT. Its protein reads: CASTSRGSNQPQHF.